The 27 T cell receptor beta chains below come from one sample, sequenced in a study of CD8 T cells in Susac syndrome. Random hexamers were used to reverse transcribe the RNA input (0.5 to 1 ug). Using its own MiXCR run on the immunoSEQ multiplex PCR reads, TCRdb lists one record per CDR3 protein. The data show about 300,000 distinct CDR3 sequences, about 92% seen once. The specimen sequenced was CD4+ T cells from PBMCs. The source is a human donor with multiple sclerosis.

J is TRBJ1-1 and V is TRBV6-2 or TRBV6-3; D is unclear. This CDR3 has 14 amino acids. CDR1 MNHEY and CDR2 SVGEGT come from the germline V gene. Trimming removed 10 bases from V and 1 base from J, with 16 bases in between. The CDR3 DNA sequence: TGTGCCAACTCGAAAATGAGGTCGAACACTGAAGCTTTCTTT. This sequence encodes CANSKMRSNTEAFF.

The CDR3 loop is CASKLSSGSYEQYF. The CDR3 DNA follows: TGCGCCAGCAAGCTGTCTAGCGGCTCCTACGAGCAGTACTTC. The V gene is TRBV5-1, the J gene TRBJ2-7; 7 positions match TRBD2. Germline V gene lookup returns CDR1 SGHRS and CDR2 YFSETQ. This CDR3 spans 14 amino acids. Trimming removed 6 bases from V and 0 bases from J; junction bases left unmatched: 6.

V is TRBV2 and J is TRBJ1-5, with 9 bases lining up with TRBD1. The CDR3 has 14 residues. J was trimmed by 7 bases and V by 11 bases; bases with no gene match: 12. Per the germline V gene, CDR1 is SNHLY and CDR2 is FYNNEI. This chain's CDR3 is CAVSGGGTGQPQHF. In DNA, the CDR3 is TGTGCCGTCTCCGGGGGGGGGACAGGGCAGCCCCAGCATTTT.

The chain recombines TRBV12-3 or TRBV12-4 with TRBJ2-1, with 13 bases identical to TRBD2. The CDR3 extends over 15 amino acids. J gave up 5 bases and V 7 bases, and 5 bases lay outside the gene matches. The CDR3, as DNA: TGTGCCAGCAACCCGGGACTAGCGGGAAACAATGAGCAGTTCTTC. It translates to CASNPGLAGNNEQFF.

This chain joins TRBV20-1 and TRBJ2-7; D possibly corresponds to TRBD2 (6 bases). Germline V gives CDR1 DFQATT, CDR2 SNEGSKA (reference sequence). V was trimmed by 0 bases and J by 7 bases, leaving 10 bases between them. There are 12 residues in the CDR3. The CDR3 loop is CSAREGRGEQYF. CDR3 sequence (DNA): TGCAGTGCTAGAGAGGGCCGGGGGGAGCAGTACTTC.

V usage is TRBV7-9 and J usage is TRBJ2-5, with D uncertain. Germline V gene data show CDR1 as SEHNR and CDR2 as FQNEAQ (reference sequence). CDR3 length: 13 residues. V dropped 7 bases and J dropped 3 bases, with 12 bases sitting between them. CDR3 region: CASIVQRKETQYF. For the CDR3, the DNA is TGTGCCAGCATCGTACAGAGAAAAGAGACCCAGTACTTC.

This rearrangement joins TRBV3-1 to TRBJ2-5, with D unclear. Per the germline V gene, CDR1 is LGHDT and CDR2 is YNNKEL (reference sequence). Between the trimmed V and J ends, which lost 4 bases and 3 bases, there was a span of 6 bases. The CDR3 sequence is 12 residues long. The CDR3 sequence is CASSRAEETQYF. CDR3 in DNA: TGTGCCAGCAGCCGGGCGGAAGAGACCCAGTACTTC.

Only one count was recorded for this clonotype. The chain couples TRBV7-2 to TRBJ2-1, with D uncertain. The CDR3 length is 16 residues. V was trimmed by 1 base and J by 0 bases, leaving 10 bases between them. The germline CDR1 and CDR2 sequences are SGHTA and FQGNSA. The CDR3 nucleotides read TGTGCCAGCAGCTTAGGCGTCACCCGCTCCTACAATGAGCAGTTCTTC. Translation gives CASSLGVTRSYNEQFF.

The chain recombines TRBV20-1 with TRBJ2-1; a possible D gene is TRBD2 (7 bases). CDR1 is DFQATT, CDR2 SNEGSKA, per germline (reference sequence). V lost 6 bases and J 5 bases, leaving 17 bases between the germline ends. The CDR3 is 14 residues long. The DNA for the CDR3 is TGCAGTGCCACATCAGGGGAGGGCCACAATGAGCAGTTCTTC. Translating it yields CSATSGEGHNEQFF.

This chain connects TRBV3-1 to TRBJ2-7; perhaps D is TRBD1 or TRBD2 (5 bases each). V was cut by 5 bases and J by 2 bases, with 16 bases left in between. This CDR3 contains 15 residues. The germline gives CDR1 LGHDT, CDR2 YNNKEL (reference sequence). Here the CDR3 DNA reads TGTGCCAGCAGCTCGGGACCGCATGCGACCTACGAGCAGTACTTC. Amino acid sequence: CASSSGPHATYEQYF.

The chain employs TRBV12-3 or TRBV12-4 and TRBJ2-1; D is undetermined. Trimming cost V 6 bases and J 8 bases, with 23 bases left between them. CDR3 length: 16 residues. The CDR3 DNA sequence: TGTGCCAGCAGGCAACAGCCACTTATAGCCCTGGATGAGCAGTTCTTC. Its protein is CASRQQPLIALDEQFF.

This chain connects TRBV25-1 to TRBJ2-5; 10 bases map to TRBD2. The CDR3 spans 15 residues. Per germline, CDR1 MGHDK and CDR2 SYGVNS. The V and J ends lost 3 bases and 3 bases, in that order; junction bases with no gene match: 4. This CDR3 is CASSDPGLAEETQYF. CDR3 in DNA: TGTGCCAGCAGTGACCCTGGACTAGCGGAAGAGACCCAGTACTTC.

This clonotype was recorded only once. The chain has TRBV20-1 and TRBJ1-1; D is undetermined. Trimming cost V 4 bases and J 5 bases, with 20 bases left between them. The CDR3 totals 15 residues. CDR1 is DFQATT and CDR2 is SNEGSKA in the germline V gene (reference sequence). CDR3 protein: CSANHRRPEGTEAFF. The CDR3 DNA reads TGCAGTGCTAACCACCGAAGGCCCGAAGGGACTGAAGCTTTCTTT.

This chain connects TRBV7-2 to TRBJ2-1, with TRBD2 identical over 9 bases. Germline V gives CDR1 SGHTA, CDR2 FQGNSA. The CDR3 contains 15 residues. The V gene end was trimmed by 5 bases and the J gene end by 8 bases; junction bases not matched to a gene: 10. Here the CDR3 DNA reads TGTGCCAGCAGCCTTAGCGGGAGCCAGTTCGATGAGCAGTTCTTC. Translated, it gives CASSLSGSQFDEQFF.

This clonotype was seen just once. J is TRBJ2-1 and V is TRBV12-3 or TRBV12-4; 8 positions agree with TRBD2. V shed 7 bases, J shed 3 bases, and the junction held 11 bases outside the gene matches. The CDR3 is made up of 16 amino acids. CDR3 bases: TGTGCCAGCAACCTACGGGGGGGGCGCGGCTACAATGAGCAGTTCTTC. Translation: CASNLRGGRGYNEQFF.

The chain links TRBV7-3 to TRBJ2-6; perhaps TRBD1 as D (5 bases). Germline values: CDR1 SGHTA, CDR2 FQGTGA. CDR3 length: 16 residues. The V and J ends lost 2 bases and 2 bases respectively, with 10 bases between them. The CDR3, as DNA: TGTGCCAGCAGCTTACAGGGTCCCACTGGGGCCAACGTCCTGACTTTC. Residues: CASSLQGPTGANVLTF.

This clonotype appeared a single time. This chain links TRBV7-9 with TRBJ1-1; D not resolved. CDR1 is SEHNR, CDR2 FQNEAQ, per germline (reference sequence). This CDR3 contains 13 residues. Trimming cost V 6 bases and J 4 bases, with 12 bases left between them. CDR3 sequence: CASSLGAPTEAFF. CDR3 bases: TGTGCCAGCAGTCTGGGCGCTCCCACTGAAGCTTTCTTT.

This chain uses TRBV29-1 with TRBJ2-5; D is possibly TRBD2 (7 bases). In germline, CDR1 is SQVTM, CDR2 ANQGSEA. This CDR3 spans 17 amino acids. Trimming left V 1 base short and J 4 bases short, with 22 bases between. In nucleotides, the CDR3 is TGCAGCGTTGAAGTCGTATCGGGGGGCCCGGTTGGAGAGACCCAGTACTTC. As protein: CSVEVVSGGPVGETQYF.

This clonotype was observed a handful of times. V usage is TRBV5-6 and J usage is TRBJ2-2; no definite D call. V was trimmed by 0 bases and J by 4 bases, leaving 7 bases between them. The germline V gene has CDR1 SGHDT and CDR2 YYEEEE. The length of the CDR3 is 14 residues. CDR3 coding DNA: TGTGCCAGCAGCTTGGGGACGGGCACCGGGGAGCTGTTTTTT. Translating it yields CASSLGTGTGELFF.

Concerning this clonotype itself: The junction does not match germline at one end; this may be a read error. This rearrangement joins TRBV6-2 or TRBV6-3 to TRBJ2-5, with TRBD2 identical over 7 bases. CDR1 and CDR2 (germline): MNHEY, SVGEGT. The CDR3 loop spans 11 amino acids. The CDR3 reads CASMTKREHHF. The DNA of the CDR3 is TGTGCCAGCATGACGAAGCGGGAACACCACTTC.

The genes are TRBV7-2 and TRBJ2-3; a weak D match, TRBD2 (6 bases). Germline CDR1 reads SGHTA; CDR2 reads FQGNSA. This CDR3 contains 15 residues. V dropped 3 bases and J dropped 0 bases, with 10 bases sitting between them. The CDR3 region is CASSLSGRSTDTQYF. The CDR3 nucleotides are TGTGCCAGCAGCTTGAGCGGGCGGAGCACAGATACGCAGTATTTT.

This clonotype was detected once. The chain carries TRBV29-1 and TRBJ1-1; 8 nucleotides line up with TRBD1. The CDR3 length is 13 residues. Germline trimming cut 6 bases from V and 3 bases from J; bases unmatched to any gene: 6. Germline CDR1 SQVTM, CDR2 ANQGSEA. Here the CDR3 reads CSVRTGRDTEAFF. CDR3 coding DNA: TGCAGCGTCCGGACAGGGCGGGACACTGAAGCTTTCTTT.

This chain connects TRBV20-1 to TRBJ2-3; D gene ambiguous. CDR3 size: 12 residues. CDR1 DFQATT and CDR2 SNEGSKA come from the germline V gene (reference sequence). V gave up 3 bases and J gave up 0 bases, with 4 bases separating them. CDR3 loop: CSARQSTDTQYF. CDR3 coding DNA: TGCAGTGCTAGGCAAAGCACAGATACGCAGTATTTT.

The genes are TRBV7-3 and TRBJ2-1; 9 nucleotides align to TRBD2. Germline CDR1 SGHTA, CDR2 FQGTGA. CDR3 size: 16 residues. V was pared by 5 bases and J by 7 bases, with 12 bases of the junction left unmatched. The CDR3 loop reads CASSLGWAGGGNEQFF. The CDR3 DNA reads as TGTGCCAGCAGCCTGGGCTGGGCGGGAGGGGGGAATGAGCAGTTCTTC. The whole variable domain, filled in from reference TRBV7-3 and TRBJ2-1, reads GAGVSQTPSNKVTEKGKYVELRCDPISGHTALYWYRQSLGQGPEFLIYFQGTGAADDSGLPNDRFFAVRPEGSVSTLKIQRTERGDSAVYLCASSLGWAGGGNEQFFGPGTRLTVL.

The V and J genes are TRBV11-1 and TRBJ2-7; no clear D gene. Germline CDR1 and CDR2: SGHAT and FQDESV (reference sequence). The CDR3 spans 17 residues. V was clipped by 1 base and J by 2 bases, with 18 bases between them. This CDR3 is CASSLESLQMSPYEQYF. CDR3 coding DNA: TGTGCCAGCAGCTTAGAGTCTTTGCAGATGTCCCCCTACGAGCAGTACTTC.

In this sample, this clonotype turned up once. This CDR3 reads CASGLSLLRGTSTDTQYF. The CDR3 coding sequence is TGTGCTAGTGGTTTGTCCCTGTTGAGGGGGACTAGCACAGATACGCAGTATTTT. The chain employs TRBV12-5 and TRBJ2-3; D assignment may be TRBD1 or TRBD2 (6 bases each). There are 18 residues in the CDR3. Germline V lookup: CDR1 LGHNT, CDR2 FRNRAP. V lost 2 bases to trimming and J lost 0 bases, with 18 bases between them.

This sequence joins TRBV3-1 and TRBJ2-3; tentatively, D is TRBD2 (5 bases). Germline values: CDR1 LGHDT, CDR2 YNNKEL (reference sequence). V gave up 4 bases and J gave up 0 bases, with 11 bases separating them. This CDR3 has 15 amino acids. CDR3: CASSPGGSSTDTQYF. CDR3 DNA sequence: TGTGCCAGCAGCCCTGGAGGTTCTAGCACAGATACGCAGTATTTT.